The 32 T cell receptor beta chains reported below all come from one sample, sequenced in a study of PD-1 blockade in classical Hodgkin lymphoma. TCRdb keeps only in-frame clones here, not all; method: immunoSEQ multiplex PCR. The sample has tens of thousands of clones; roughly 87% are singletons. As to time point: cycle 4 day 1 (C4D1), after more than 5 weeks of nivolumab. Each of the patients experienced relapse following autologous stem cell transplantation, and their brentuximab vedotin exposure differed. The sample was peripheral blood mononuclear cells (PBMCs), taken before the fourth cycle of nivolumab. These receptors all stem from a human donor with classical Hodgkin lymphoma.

The CDR3 nucleotides read TGTGCCTGGACGACCGGAACAGTTTACTCACCCCTCCACTTT. This gives the protein CAWTTGTVYSPLHF. The chain uses TRBV30 and TRBJ1-6; D unclear. CDR1 and CDR2 (germline): GTSNPN, SVGIG (reference sequence). V lost 4 bases, J lost 10 bases, and 17 bases lay in between. This CDR3 is built from 14 residues.

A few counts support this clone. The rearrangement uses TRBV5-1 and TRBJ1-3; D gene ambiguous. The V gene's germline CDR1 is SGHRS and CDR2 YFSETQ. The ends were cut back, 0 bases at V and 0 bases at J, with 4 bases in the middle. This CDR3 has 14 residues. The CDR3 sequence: CASSLGASGNTIYF. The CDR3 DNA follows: TGCGCCAGCAGCTTGGGGGCCTCTGGAAACACCATATATTTT. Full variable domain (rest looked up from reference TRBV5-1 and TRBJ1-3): KAGVTQTPRYLIKTRGQQVTLSCSPISGHRSVSWYQQTPGQGLQFLFEYFSETQRNKGNFPGRFSGRQFSNSRSEMNVSTLELGDSALYLCASSLGASGNTIYFGEGSWLTVV.

The CDR3: CASSLAGAVTEAFF. The CDR3 nucleotides are TGTGCCAGCAGCTTAGCAGGGGCGGTGACTGAAGCTTTCTTT. This chain uses TRBV7-9 with TRBJ1-1; D may be TRBD1 (5 bases). The V and J ends lost 0 bases and 5 bases respectively, with 10 bases between them. CDR3 length: 14 amino acids. The germline V gene encodes CDR1 SEHNR and CDR2 FQNEAQ (reference sequence).

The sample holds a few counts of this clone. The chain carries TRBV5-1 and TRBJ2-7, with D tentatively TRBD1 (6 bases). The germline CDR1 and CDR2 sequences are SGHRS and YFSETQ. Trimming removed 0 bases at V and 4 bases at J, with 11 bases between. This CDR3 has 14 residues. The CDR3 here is CASSLATGYYEQYF. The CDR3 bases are TGCGCCAGCAGCTTGGCCACAGGGTATTACGAGCAGTACTTC.

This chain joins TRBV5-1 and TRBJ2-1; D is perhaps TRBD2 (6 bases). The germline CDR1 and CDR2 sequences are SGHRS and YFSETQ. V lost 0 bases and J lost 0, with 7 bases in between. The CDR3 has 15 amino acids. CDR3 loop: CASSLAGDSYNEQFF. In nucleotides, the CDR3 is TGCGCCAGCAGCTTGGCGGGGGACTCCTACAATGAGCAGTTCTTC.

CDR3 nucleotide sequence: TGTGCCAGCAGCCCTCCGGACCCCTATAATTCACCCCTCCACTTT. It specifies CASSPPDPYNSPLHF. This sequence joins TRBV14 and TRBJ1-6; D is ambiguous. V lost 4 bases and J 2 bases, leaving 9 bases between the germline ends. From germline, CDR1 is SGHDN and CDR2 FVKESK. The CDR3 sequence is 15 residues long.

CDR3 nucleotides: TGTGCCAGCAGCCTCGGGACAGGGACGACTGAAGCTTTCTTT. Amino acid sequence: CASSLGTGTTEAFF. V usage is TRBV27 and J usage is TRBJ1-1, with 9 bases fitting TRBD1. V gave up 6 bases and J gave up 5 bases; unmatched junction bases: 7. Germline lookup yields CDR1 MNHEY and CDR2 SMNVEV (reference sequence). The CDR3 is 14 residues long.

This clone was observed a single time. The CDR3 is CASRQGVRVTDTQYF. The CDR3, as DNA: TGTGCCAGCAGGCAGGGGGTGCGGGTCACAGATACGCAGTATTTT. The rearrangement uses TRBV25-1 and TRBJ2-3; 7 bases are shared with TRBD1. The CDR3 is made up of 15 amino acids. The germline V gene encodes CDR1 MGHDK and CDR2 SYGVNS. V shed 6 bases and J 2 bases; nucleotides not matched to a gene: 8. The full variable domain, completed using reference TRBV25-1 and TRBJ2-3, is EADIYQTPRYLVIGTGKKITLECSQTMGHDKMYWYQQDPGMELHLIHYSYGVNSTEKGDLSSESTVSRIRTEHFPLTLESARPSHTSQYLCASRQGVRVTDTQYFGPGTRLTVL.

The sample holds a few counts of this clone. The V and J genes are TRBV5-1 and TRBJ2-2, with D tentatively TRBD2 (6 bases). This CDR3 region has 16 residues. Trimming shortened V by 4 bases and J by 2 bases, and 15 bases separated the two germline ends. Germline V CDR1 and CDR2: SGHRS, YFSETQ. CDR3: CASSKPGLSNTGELFF. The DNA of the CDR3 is TGCGCCAGCAGCAAGCCGGGACTGAGTAACACCGGGGAGCTGTTTTTT.

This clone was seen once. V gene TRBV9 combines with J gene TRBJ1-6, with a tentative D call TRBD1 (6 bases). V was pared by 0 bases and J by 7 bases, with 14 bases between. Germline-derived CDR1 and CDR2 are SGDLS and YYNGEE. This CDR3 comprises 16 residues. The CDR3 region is CASSVEGTPSNSPLHF. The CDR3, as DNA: TGTGCCAGCAGCGTAGAAGGGACACCCAGCAATTCACCCCTCCACTTT.

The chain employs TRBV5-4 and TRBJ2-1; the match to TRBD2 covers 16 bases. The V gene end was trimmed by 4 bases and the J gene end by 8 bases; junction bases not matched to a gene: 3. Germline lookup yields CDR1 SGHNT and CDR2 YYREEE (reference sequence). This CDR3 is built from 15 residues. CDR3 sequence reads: CASSPGLAGGYEQFF. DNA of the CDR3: TGTGCCAGCAGCCCGGGACTAGCGGGGGGGTATGAGCAGTTCTTC.

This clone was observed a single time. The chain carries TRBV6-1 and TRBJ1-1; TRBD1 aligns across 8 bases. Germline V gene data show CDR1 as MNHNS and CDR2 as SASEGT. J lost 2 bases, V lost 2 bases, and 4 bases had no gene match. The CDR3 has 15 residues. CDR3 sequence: CASSEWAGGNTEAFF. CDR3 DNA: TGTGCCAGCAGTGAATGGGCAGGGGGCAACACTGAAGCTTTCTTT.

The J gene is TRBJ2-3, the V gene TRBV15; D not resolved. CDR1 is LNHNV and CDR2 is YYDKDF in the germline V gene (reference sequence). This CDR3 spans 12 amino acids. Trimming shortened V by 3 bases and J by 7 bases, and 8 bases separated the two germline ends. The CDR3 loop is CATSRAAYTQYF. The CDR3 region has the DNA TGTGCCACCAGCAGGGCAGCATATACGCAGTATTTT.

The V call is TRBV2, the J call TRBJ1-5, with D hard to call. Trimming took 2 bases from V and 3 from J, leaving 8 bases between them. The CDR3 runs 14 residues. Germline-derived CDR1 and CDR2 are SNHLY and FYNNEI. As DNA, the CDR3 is TGTGCCAGCAGTGAATTAACGGTCAATCAGCCCCAGCATTTT. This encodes CASSELTVNQPQHF.

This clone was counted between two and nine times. CDR3 coding DNA: TGTGCCAGCAGCCTTCACCTCGATAATTCACCCCTCCACTTT. This codes for CASSLHLDNSPLHF. J is TRBJ1-6 and V is TRBV7-9; D remains ambiguous. Trimming cost V 5 bases and J 5 bases, with 10 bases left between them. Germline V lookup: CDR1 SEHNR, CDR2 FQNEAQ (reference sequence). The CDR3 has 14 amino acids.

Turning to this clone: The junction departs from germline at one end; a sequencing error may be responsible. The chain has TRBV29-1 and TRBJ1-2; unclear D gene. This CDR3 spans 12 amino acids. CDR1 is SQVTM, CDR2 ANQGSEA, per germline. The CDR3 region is CSVQEVNYGYTF. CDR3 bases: TGCAGCGTTCAAGAAGTCAACTATGGCTACACCTTC. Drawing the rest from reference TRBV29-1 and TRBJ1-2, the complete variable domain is SAVISQKPSRDICQRGTSLTIQCQVDSQVTMMFWYRQQPGQSLTLIATANQGSEATYESGFVIDKFPISRPNLTFSTLTVSNMSPEDSSIYLCSVQEVNYGYTFGSGTRLTVV.

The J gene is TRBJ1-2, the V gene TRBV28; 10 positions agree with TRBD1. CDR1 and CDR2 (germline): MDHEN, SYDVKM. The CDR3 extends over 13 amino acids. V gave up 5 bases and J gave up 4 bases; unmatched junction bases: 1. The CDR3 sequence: CASSRDRGYGYTF. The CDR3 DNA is TGTGCCAGCAGTAGGGACAGGGGCTATGGCTACACCTTC.

The CDR3 nucleotides are TGTGCCAGCAGCTCGGGGACTGTGTTTTATGGCTACACCTTC. Protein sequence: CASSSGTVFYGYTF. V usage is TRBV13 and J usage is TRBJ1-2, with a weak D call TRBD1 (5 bases). This CDR3 is built from 14 residues. Trimming cost V 4 bases and J 5 bases, with 14 bases left between them. Germline values: CDR1 PRHDT, CDR2 FYEKMQ (reference sequence).

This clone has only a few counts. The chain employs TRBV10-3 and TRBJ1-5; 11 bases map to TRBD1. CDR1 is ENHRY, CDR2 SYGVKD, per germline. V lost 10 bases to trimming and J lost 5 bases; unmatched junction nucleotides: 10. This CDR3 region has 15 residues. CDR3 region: CATNWDRGLDQPQHF. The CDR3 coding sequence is TGTGCCACGAATTGGGACAGGGGGTTGGATCAGCCCCAGCATTTT.

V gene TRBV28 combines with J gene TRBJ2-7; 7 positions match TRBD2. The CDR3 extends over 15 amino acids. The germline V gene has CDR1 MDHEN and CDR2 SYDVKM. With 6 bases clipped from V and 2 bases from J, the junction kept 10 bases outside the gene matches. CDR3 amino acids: CASSPSGVGPYEQYF. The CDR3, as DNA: TGTGCCAGCAGCCCTAGCGGTGTGGGTCCCTACGAGCAGTACTTC. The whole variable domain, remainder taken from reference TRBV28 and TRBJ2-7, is DVKVTQSSRYLVKRTGEKVFLECVQDMDHENMFWYRQDPGLGLRLIYFSYDVKMKEKGDIPEGYSVSREKKERFSLILESASTNQTSMYLCASSPSGVGPYEQYFGPGTRLTVT.

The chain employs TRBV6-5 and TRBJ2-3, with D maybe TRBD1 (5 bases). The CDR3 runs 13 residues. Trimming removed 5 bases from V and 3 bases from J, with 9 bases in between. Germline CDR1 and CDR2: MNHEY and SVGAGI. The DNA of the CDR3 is TGTGCCAGCAGTCCTAGACAGACAGATACGCAGTATTTT. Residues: CASSPRQTDTQYF.

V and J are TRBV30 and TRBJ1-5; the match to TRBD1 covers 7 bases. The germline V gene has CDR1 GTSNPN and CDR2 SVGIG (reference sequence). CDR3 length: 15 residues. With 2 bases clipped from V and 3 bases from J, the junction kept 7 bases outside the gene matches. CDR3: CAWSLLDRDNQPQHF. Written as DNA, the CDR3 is TGTGCCTGGAGTCTCCTCGACAGGGACAATCAGCCCCAGCATTTT.

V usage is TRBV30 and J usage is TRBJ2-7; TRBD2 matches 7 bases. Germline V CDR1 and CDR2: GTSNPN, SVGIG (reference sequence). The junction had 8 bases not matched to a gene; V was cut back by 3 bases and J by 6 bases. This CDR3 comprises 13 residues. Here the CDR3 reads CAWRWGGPSEQYF. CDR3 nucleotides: TGTGCCTGGAGGTGGGGGGGACCCTCCGAGCAGTACTTC.

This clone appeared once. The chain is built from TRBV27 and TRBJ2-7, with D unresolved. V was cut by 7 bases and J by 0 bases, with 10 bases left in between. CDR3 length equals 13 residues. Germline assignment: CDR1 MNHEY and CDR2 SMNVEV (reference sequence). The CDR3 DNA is TGTGCCAGCACCGCAGGCAGCTCCTACGAGCAGTACTTC. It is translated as CASTAGSSYEQYF.

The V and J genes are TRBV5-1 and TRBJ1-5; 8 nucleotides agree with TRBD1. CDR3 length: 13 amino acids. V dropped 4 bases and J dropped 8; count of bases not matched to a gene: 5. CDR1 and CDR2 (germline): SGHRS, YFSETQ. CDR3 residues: CASSADRGEPQHF. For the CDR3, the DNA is TGCGCCAGCAGCGCAGACAGGGGTGAGCCCCAGCATTTT.

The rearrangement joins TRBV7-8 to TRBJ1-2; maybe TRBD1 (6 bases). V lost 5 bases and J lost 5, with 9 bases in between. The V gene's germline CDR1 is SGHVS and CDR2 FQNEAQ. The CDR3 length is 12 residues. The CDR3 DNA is TGTGCCAGCAGCCCAGGGGAGTATGGCTACACCTTC. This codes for CASSPGEYGYTF.

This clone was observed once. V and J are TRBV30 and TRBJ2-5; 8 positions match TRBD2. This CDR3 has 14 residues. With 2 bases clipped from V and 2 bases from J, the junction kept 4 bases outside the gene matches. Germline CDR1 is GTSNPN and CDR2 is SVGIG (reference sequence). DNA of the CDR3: TGTGCCTGGAGTCCCTTAGCGGGGCAAGAGACCCAGTACTTC. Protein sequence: CAWSPLAGQETQYF.

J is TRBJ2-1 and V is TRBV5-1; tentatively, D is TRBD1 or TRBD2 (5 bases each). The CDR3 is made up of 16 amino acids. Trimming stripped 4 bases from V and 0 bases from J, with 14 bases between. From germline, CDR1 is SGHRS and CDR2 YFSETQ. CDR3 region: CASSVRGPLSYNEQFF. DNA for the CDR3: TGCGCCAGCAGCGTCCGGGGCCCTCTCTCCTACAATGAGCAGTTCTTC.

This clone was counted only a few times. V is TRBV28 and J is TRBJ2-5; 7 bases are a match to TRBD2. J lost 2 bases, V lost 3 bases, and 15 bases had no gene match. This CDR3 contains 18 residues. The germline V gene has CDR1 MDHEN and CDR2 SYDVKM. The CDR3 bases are TGTGCCAGCAGTTTTAACCCCCTTGCGGGAGTCGTTCAAGAGACCCAGTACTTC. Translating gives CASSFNPLAGVVQETQYF.

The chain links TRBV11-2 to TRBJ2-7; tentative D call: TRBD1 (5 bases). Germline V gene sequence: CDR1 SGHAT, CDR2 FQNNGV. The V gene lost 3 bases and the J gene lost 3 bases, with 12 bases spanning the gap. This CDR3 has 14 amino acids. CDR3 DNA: TGTGCCAGCAGCTTCTTACAAACAGGCTACGAGCAGTACTTC. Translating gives CASSFLQTGYEQYF.

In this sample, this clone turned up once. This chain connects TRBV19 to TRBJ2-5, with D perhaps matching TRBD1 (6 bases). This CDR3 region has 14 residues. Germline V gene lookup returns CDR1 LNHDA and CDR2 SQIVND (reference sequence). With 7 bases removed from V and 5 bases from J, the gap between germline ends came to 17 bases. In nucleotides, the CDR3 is TGTGCCAGTAACCCCAGCAGGGGCCGTGAGACCCAGTACTTC. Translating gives CASNPSRGRETQYF.

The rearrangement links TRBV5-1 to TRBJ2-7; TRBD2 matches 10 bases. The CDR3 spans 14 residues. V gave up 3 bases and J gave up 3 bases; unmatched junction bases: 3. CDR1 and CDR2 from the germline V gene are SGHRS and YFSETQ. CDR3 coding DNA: TGCGCCAGCAGCTATTCTAGCGGGGGCTACGAGCAGTACTTC. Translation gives CASSYSSGGYEQYF.